This T cell receptor beta chain was captured by sequencing in a study of T cell responses to AZD1222 COVID-19 vaccine. With regard to this clone: Its cognate antigen is unknown.

Overall study findings and caveats: There were mostly white British donors and more females than males, and clonal diversity was possibly underestimated. Spike-specific TCRs gained breadth and depth after people received two AZD1222 doses.

Here immunoSEQ multiplex PCR was the method, and the copy in TCRdb shows in-frame clones only, minus some. The sample lists fewer than 120,000 clones, roughly nine tenths occurring once. The CDR3 length is 16 residues. V was cut by 4 bases and J by 0 bases, with 13 bases left in between. Germline-derived CDR1 and CDR2 are LNHDA and SQIVND (reference sequence). The TCR comes from an adult in good health. Sequencing was performed on peripheral blood, taken on day 0 of AZD1222 vaccination. The V and J genes are TRBV19 and TRBJ1-3, with no clear D. CDR3: CASSTTIYSSGNTIYF. The CDR3 DNA follows: TGTGCCAGTAGTACGACAATCTACAGCTCTGGAAACACCATATATTTT.